These 32 T cell receptor beta chains originate from one sample sequenced in a study of cytomegalovirus exposure and HLA in healthy donors. Amplification used 60 Vbeta primers and 13 Jbeta primers. Clones were sequenced by immunoSEQ multiplex PCR, and TCRdb holds only the in-frame ones, with some missing. The profile shows around 140,000 clones, about 80% of them singletons. The specimen was PBMCs. Receptors were obtained from a man aged 40-49 years in good health and CMV-seropositive.

This sequence joins TRBV21-1 and TRBJ1-2. TRBV21-1 is flagged as a pseudogene. The CDR3 consists of 10 residues. The CDR3, as DNA: TGTGCCAGCAGCCGGGGAGGCTACACCTTC. Protein: CASSRGGYTF.

The CDR3 nucleotides read TGTGCCAGCAGTTACGGTCGACTTCCTAACGAGCAGTACTTC. It yields the protein CASSYGRLPNEQYF. The chain joins TRBV6-5 to TRBJ2-7, with D uncertain. V was cut by 2 bases and J by 5 bases, with 13 bases left in between. The CDR3 is 14 amino acids. CDR1 and CDR2 from the germline V gene are MNHEY and SVGAGI.

This clone occurred once. The rearrangement links TRBV6-5 to TRBJ2-1; unclear D gene. This CDR3 comprises 10 residues. CDR1 is MNHEY and CDR2 is SVGAGI in the germline V gene. V was shortened by 8 bases and J by 10 bases, with 9 bases between the two germline ends. CDR3 nucleotides: TGTGCCAGCGGGCGACGGGAGCAGTTCTTC. This translates into CASGRREQFF.

The chain links TRBV21-1 to TRBJ1-1. TRBV21-1 is annotated as a pseudogene. This CDR3 is built from 14 residues. CDR3 region: CASSNRGGRSEAFF. The CDR3 bases are TGTGCCAGCAGCAACCGGGGTGGACGTTCTGAAGCTTTCTTT.

This chain connects TRBV7-9 to TRBJ2-6; D gene unclear. V was clipped by 4 bases and J by 4 bases, with 5 bases between them. The germline V gene encodes CDR1 SEHNR and CDR2 FQNEAQ (reference sequence). The CDR3 is 13 residues long. Here the CDR3 reads CASSSRGANVLTF. The CDR3, as DNA: TGTGCCAGCAGCTCCCGGGGGGCCAACGTCCTGACTTTC.

V gene TRBV6-6 combines with J gene TRBJ1-5, with TRBD1 identical over 8 bases. Germline CDR1 reads MNHNY; CDR2 reads SVGAGI (reference sequence). The CDR3 spans 15 residues. V dropped 4 bases and J dropped 5; count of bases not matched to a gene: 7. The CDR3 DNA reads TGTGCCAGCAGTTTCAGGACAGGGTCGGATCAGCCCCAGCATTTT. Residues: CASSFRTGSDQPQHF.

V is TRBV7-2 and J is TRBJ2-3; 10 bases map to TRBD2. Per germline, CDR1 SGHTA and CDR2 FQGNSA. This CDR3 contains 15 residues. After removal of 4 bases from V and 1 base from J, the junction contained 2 bases not matched to a gene. The CDR3 coding sequence is TGTGCCAGCAGCTGGACTAGCGGAGGCACAGATACGCAGTATTTT. Translated: CASSWTSGGTDTQYF.

The CDR3 bases are TGTGCCAGTGGTGGGGGGCTAGCGGGAGCTAATGAGCAGTTCTTC. It specifies CASGGGLAGANEQFF. V is TRBV19 and J is TRBJ2-1, with 10 positions matching TRBD2. Germline CDR1 and CDR2: LNHDA and SQIVND (reference sequence). Unmatched junction bases numbered 11, after V lost 8 bases and J lost 7 bases. This CDR3 is built from 15 residues. The full variable domain, rest sourced from reference TRBV19 and TRBJ2-1, is DGGITQSPKYLFRKEGQNVTLSCEQNLNHDAMYWYRQDPGQGLRLIYYSQIVNDFQKGDIAEGYSVSREKKESFPLTVTSAQKNPTAFYLCASGGGLAGANEQFFGPGTRLTVL.

The chain carries TRBV10-3 and TRBJ2-5, with a weak D call TRBD1 (7 bases). CDR3 size: 17 residues. CDR1 and CDR2 (germline): ENHRY, SYGVKD. The V end was cut by 4 bases, the J end by 4 bases, with 22 bases between. The CDR3 DNA sequence: TGTGCCATCAGTGCCAGGGGGGACGGGGGTTCGGGAGAGACCCAGTACTTC. Amino acid sequence: CAISARGDGGSGETQYF.

The CDR3 DNA follows: TGTGCCAGCAGTGAATGGGCGGGGACCCAGTACTTC. Residues: CASSEWAGTQYF. V gene TRBV2 combines with J gene TRBJ2-5, with D perhaps matching TRBD2 (5 bases). The CDR3 length is 12 residues. The germline CDR1 and CDR2 sequences are SNHLY and FYNNEI. V shed 2 bases and J shed 7 bases, with 8 bases lying between them.

The V gene is TRBV28, the J gene TRBJ2-5; D is uncertain. This CDR3 spans 11 amino acids. CDR1 is MDHEN and CDR2 is SYDVKM in the germline V gene. Trimming removed 6 bases at V and 9 bases at J, with 11 bases between. CDR3 in DNA: TGTGCCAGCAGAAGCTATCGGGCCCAGTACTTC. It encodes CASRSYRAQYF.

This chain links TRBV4-1 with TRBJ2-2; the D is unclear. The CDR3 is 14 residues long. CDR1 is MGHRA, CDR2 YSYEKL, per germline. V was clipped by 0 bases and J by 5 bases, with 7 bases between them. CDR3: CASSQEVRTGELFF. DNA of the CDR3: TGCGCCAGCAGCCAAGAAGTCAGGACCGGGGAGCTGTTTTTT.

The chain couples TRBV7-2 to TRBJ2-1, with D tentatively TRBD2 (5 bases). This CDR3 has 14 residues. V lost 2 bases, J lost 8 bases, and 13 bases lay in between. Germline values: CDR1 SGHTA, CDR2 FQGNSA. CDR3 DNA: TGTGCCAGCAGCTTAAGACGGGGAACTGATGAGCAGTTCTTC. Translation: CASSLRRGTDEQFF. The variable domain in full, with the rest retrieved from reference TRBV7-2 and TRBJ2-1, is GAGVSQSPSNKVTEKGKDVELRCDPISGHTALYWYRQSLGQGLEFLIYFQGNSAPDKSGLPSDRFSAERTGGSVSTLTIQRTQQEDSAVYLCASSLRRGTDEQFFGPGTRLTVL.

This chain uses TRBV7-2 with TRBJ1-4, with a weak D call TRBD1 (5 bases). Germline loops: CDR1 SGHTA, CDR2 FQGNSA. The V end was cut by 1 base, the J end by 6 bases, with 12 bases between. This CDR3 is 15 amino acids long. CDR3 amino acids: CASSLDGREDEKLFF. The CDR3 DNA is TGTGCCAGCAGCTTAGACGGCAGGGAGGATGAAAAACTGTTTTTT.

This clone was detected only once. The chain carries TRBV7-9 and TRBJ2-7, with 10 bases that match TRBD2. The CDR3 length is 14 residues. Germline loops: CDR1 SEHNR, CDR2 FQNEAQ (reference sequence). V lost 5 bases and J lost 5; bases outside the gene matches: 6. CDR3 sequence: CASSPSGSVNEQYF. CDR3 DNA: TGTGCCAGCAGCCCTAGCGGGAGTGTCAACGAGCAGTACTTC.

The CDR3 here is CASSMIGGYQPQHF. The DNA for the CDR3 is TGTGCCAGTAGTATGATCGGGGGGTATCAGCCCCAGCATTTT. The rearrangement uses TRBV19 and TRBJ1-5; D is possibly TRBD1 (5 bases). The germline CDR1 and CDR2 sequences are LNHDA and SQIVND (reference sequence). The V and J ends lost 3 bases and 5 bases respectively, with 11 bases between them. The CDR3 contains 14 residues.

The chain uses TRBV11-2 and TRBJ2-2; D is ambiguous. V was cut by 5 bases and J by 3 bases, with 7 bases left in between. The germline CDR1 and CDR2 sequences are SGHAT and FQNNGV. This CDR3 has 13 amino acids. In nucleotides, the CDR3 is TGTGCCAGCAGCATACAGCACACCGGGGAGCTGTTTTTT. This encodes CASSIQHTGELFF.

The V call is TRBV5-1, the J call TRBJ2-1; D not certain. V lost 5 bases and J 3 bases, leaving 6 bases between the germline ends. From germline, CDR1 is SGHRS and CDR2 YFSETQ. CDR3 length: 12 residues. Written as DNA, the CDR3 is TGCGCCAGCAGGCAGGACTACAATGAGCAGTTCTTC. Translation gives CASRQDYNEQFF.

This chain links TRBV2 with TRBJ1-2, with a weak D call TRBD1 (6 bases). CDR1 and CDR2 (germline): SNHLY, FYNNEI. The V end lost 7 bases, the J end lost 4 bases, and 16 bases lay between the germline ends. The CDR3 covers 14 residues. The CDR3 sequence is CASNSQGGSYGYTF. DNA for the CDR3: TGTGCCAGCAATTCACAGGGAGGGAGCTATGGCTACACCTTC.

The CDR3 reads CASSFRGGTDTQYF. The CDR3 coding sequence is TGTGCCAGCAGCTTTAGAGGCGGAACAGATACGCAGTATTTT. The rearrangement links TRBV5-6 to TRBJ2-3; no definite D call. Trimming removed 2 bases at V and 3 bases at J, with 10 bases between. Germline CDR1 reads SGHDT; CDR2 reads YYEEEE. The CDR3 spans 14 residues.

The rearrangement uses TRBV4-2 and TRBJ2-5; no definite D call. CDR3 length equals 14 residues. V lost 1 base, J lost 3 bases, and 9 bases lay in between. The V gene's germline CDR1 is LGHNA and CDR2 YNFKEQ. CDR3 nucleotide sequence: TGTGCCAGCAGCCAAGGGGCAGAGAAAGAGACCCAGTACTTC. Its protein is CASSQGAEKETQYF.

This chain links TRBV21-1 with TRBJ2-1; the D segment call TRBD1 is taken from the table without a DNA check. TRBV21-1 is listed as a pseudogene. CDR3 length: 15 amino acids. The CDR3 spells CASSLQGAGLPEQFF. The CDR3 DNA follows: TGTGCCAGCAGCCTTCAGGGGGCAGGCCTTCCTGAGCAGTTCTTC.

This clone showed up just once. The chain couples TRBV7-9 to TRBJ2-7; D is possibly TRBD2 (6 bases). V was cut by 1 base and J by 0 bases, with 10 bases left in between. Looked up from germline, CDR1 is SEHNR and CDR2 is FQNEAQ (reference sequence). This CDR3 comprises 15 residues. CDR3 DNA sequence: TGTGCCAGCAGCTTAGATTACGGGAGCTCCTACGAGCAGTACTTC. This codes for CASSLDYGSSYEQYF.

This clone came up a few times. This chain connects TRBV4-3 to TRBJ2-2; 9 positions agree with TRBD1. The CDR3 consists of 15 residues. Germline loops: CDR1 LGHNA, CDR2 YSLEER. J lost 4 bases, V lost 3 bases, and 3 bases had no gene match. The CDR3 sequence is CASSQDRGVTGELFF. CDR3 sequence (DNA): TGCGCCAGCAGCCAGGACAGGGGTGTCACCGGGGAGCTGTTTTTT.

The chain combines TRBV27 with TRBJ2-1, with TRBD2 matching 7 bases. The CDR3 covers 15 residues. The germline CDR1 and CDR2 sequences are MNHEY and SMNVEV (reference sequence). The ends lost 3 bases at V and 7 bases at J; junction bases unmatched: 9. This chain's CDR3 is CASSLGRESGNEQFF. CDR3 nucleotide sequence: TGTGCCAGCAGTTTGGGGAGGGAGAGTGGGAATGAGCAGTTCTTC.

The chain links TRBV5-1 to TRBJ2-1, with 7 bases identical to TRBD1. The germline V gene encodes CDR1 SGHRS and CDR2 YFSETQ. The junction had 6 bases not matched to a gene; V was cut back by 3 bases and J by 6 bases. The length of the CDR3 is 14 residues. The CDR3 bases are TGCGCCAGCAGCTCGACAGGGTATCTCAATGAGCAGTTCTTC. It specifies CASSSTGYLNEQFF. The full variable domain, with the rest looked up from reference TRBV5-1 and TRBJ2-1, is KAGVTQTPRYLIKTRGQQVTLSCSPISGHRSVSWYQQTPGQGLQFLFEYFSETQRNKGNFPGRFSGRQFSNSRSEMNVSTLELGDSALYLCASSSTGYLNEQFFGPGTRLTVL.

The genes are TRBV6-5 and TRBJ2-7; 10 bases fit TRBD1. CDR1 and CDR2 from the germline V gene are MNHEY and SVGAGI. The V gene end was trimmed by 5 bases and the J gene end by 7 bases; junction bases not matched to a gene: 11. The length of the CDR3 is 15 residues. The CDR3 region is CASSISGTGAWEQYF. DNA for the CDR3: TGTGCCAGCAGTATCTCCGGGACAGGGGCCTGGGAGCAGTACTTC.

The chain links TRBV7-9 to TRBJ1-1; D not resolved. V dropped 8 bases and J dropped 4 bases, with 17 bases sitting between them. Germline CDR1 and CDR2: SEHNR and FQNEAQ (reference sequence). The CDR3 has 14 amino acids. DNA for the CDR3: TGTGCCAGCCCTTTACCCGGCACGGGCACTGAAGCTTTCTTT. Translating gives CASPLPGTGTEAFF.

The chain links TRBV5-6 to TRBJ2-1; 7 bases map to TRBD2. Unmatched junction bases numbered 7, after V lost 1 base and J lost 3 bases. This CDR3 is built from 16 residues. Germline V gene data show CDR1 as SGHDT and CDR2 as YYEEEE. This CDR3 is CASSLSSSGNYNEQFF. The CDR3 nucleotides read TGTGCCAGCAGCTTGTCATCAAGCGGGAACTACAATGAGCAGTTCTTC.

The chain joins TRBV1 to TRBJ1-1. TRBV1 is a documented pseudogene. This CDR3 is 15 amino acids long. The CDR3 nucleotides are TGCACCAGCAGCCACCAATCCCGGGAGAACACTGAAGCTTTCTTT. Translating it yields CTSSHQSRENTEAFF.

This rearrangement joins TRBV7-9 to TRBJ1-4; 8 positions match TRBD1. From germline, CDR1 is SEHNR and CDR2 FQNEAQ (reference sequence). Germline trimming cut 5 bases from V and 5 bases from J; bases unmatched to any gene: 4. The CDR3 runs to 14 residues. The CDR3 is CASSLGQGNEKLFF. DNA for the CDR3: TGTGCCAGCAGCCTCGGACAGGGCAATGAAAAACTGTTTTTT.

The rearrangement uses TRBV10-3 and TRBJ2-7, with D unresolved. Germline CDR1 ENHRY, CDR2 SYGVKD. CDR3 length: 16 amino acids. V was shortened by 0 bases and J by 0 bases, with 12 bases between the two germline ends. Here the CDR3 reads CAISESKRQSSYEQYF. CDR3 nucleotides: TGTGCCATCAGTGAGTCGAAGCGCCAGAGCTCCTACGAGCAGTACTTC.